Described below is a single TCR beta chain sequence and its context. No antigen is known for it. Other DNA sequences from this sample encode an identical CDR3 as well. CDR1 is SGHTA and CDR2 is FQGNSA in the germline V gene. V shed 0 bases, J shed 5 bases, and the junction held 2 bases outside the gene matches. CDR3 size: 14 residues. Sorting with CD45RO/CCR7/CD25/CD127/CD95/CD27 yielded naive, central memory, regulatory and stem-like memory CD4+ cells. All of the isolated RNA was reverse transcribed, so expressed TCRB transcripts were sequenced. Data came from immunoSEQ multiplex PCR; TCRdb stores just in-frame clones and leaves some out. The sample lists some 270,000 clones, around 14% seen once, with more than 0.02% in the top ten. The data were obtained in a study of beta chain features in type 1 diabetes. Study-wide results and caveats: A PCR bias possibly favoring shorter templates would apply equally to patients and controls. Junctions at VDJ sites from type 1 diabetes patients had fewer insertions and more deletions.

The origin of this receptor is a woman in her thirties or forties in good health. The V call is TRBV7-2, the J call TRBJ2-3; 7 bases align to TRBD2. The sequencing sample was made of naive CD4+ T cells from blood. This chain's CDR3 is CASSLAGGGDTQYF. CDR3 sequence (DNA): TGTGCCAGCAGCTTAGCGGGGGGGGGAGATACGCAGTATTTT.